Described below is a single T cell receptor beta chain sequence and its context. Its antigen remains unknown. Amplification used 60 Vbeta primers and 13 Jbeta primers. Produced via immunoSEQ multiplex PCR; TCRdb's table is partial and in-frame only. The data show roughly 230,000 clones, with approximately 85% seen just once and 0.2% to 0.25% held by the top ten. The data are from a study of cytomegalovirus exposure and HLA in healthy donors. Regarding the study as a whole: It was shown in a later analysis that HLA-associated TCR beta chains were more clonally expanded than other, equally common chains. Researchers reported from a later analysis that most CMV-associated TCR beta chains appeared HLA-restricted. CMV antigen specificity was confirmed in vitro for a few CMV-associated chains. It was approximately 150 TCR beta chains that were listed as cytomegalovirus-associated.

This TCR came from a girl aged 2 to 9 in good health and CMV-seronegative. Specimen: PBMCs.

The CDR3 here is CASSLYSKPQHF. The CDR3 nucleotides are TGTGCCAGTAGTCTATATAGTAAGCCCCAGCATTTT. The chain carries TRBV19 and TRBJ1-5; D gene unclear. This CDR3 is built from 12 residues. Looked up from germline, CDR1 is LNHDA and CDR2 is SQIVND (reference sequence). V was cut by 5 bases and J by 8 bases, with 10 bases left in between.